The 21 T cell receptor beta chains below were found in one sample sequenced in a study of blood T cell repertoires in COVID-19. TCRdb's copy holds only in-frame clones and misses some; the assay was immunoSEQ multiplex PCR. This table holds roughly 150,000 clones, roughly 80% found once. Sequencing input: peripheral blood. The receptor set was obtained from a man aged 60 to 75 with acute or convalescent COVID-19.

The chain combines TRBV10-3 with TRBJ1-6, with TRBD1 matching 9 bases. Losses at the gene ends were 4 bases for V and 10 bases for J; bases not matched to a gene: 5. There are 14 residues in the CDR3. CDR1 is ENHRY, CDR2 SYGVKD, per germline. Here the CDR3 DNA reads TGTGCCATCAGTGGTAGACAGGGGGGCTCACCCCTCCACTTT. Protein sequence: CAISGRQGGSPLHF.

The rearrangement uses TRBV6-5 and TRBJ2-2; D may be TRBD1 (5 bases). The CDR3 length is 13 residues. V was cut by 6 bases and J by 7 bases, with 12 bases left in between. Germline-derived CDR1 and CDR2 are MNHEY and SVGAGI. The DNA for the CDR3 is TGTGCCAGCAGCAGCAGGGTCAGCGGGGAGCTGTTTTTT. It codes for CASSSRVSGELFF.

The chain links TRBV4-3 to TRBJ1-4, with D uncertain. V was trimmed by 4 bases and J by 0 bases, leaving 9 bases between them. Germline assignment: CDR1 LGHNA and CDR2 YSLEER. The CDR3 extends over 15 amino acids. CDR3 amino acids: CASSPNGATNEKLFF. DNA of the CDR3: TGCGCCAGCAGCCCAAACGGGGCAACTAATGAAAAACTGTTTTTT.

The rearrangement joins TRBV28 to TRBJ2-7; 9 bases align to TRBD2. V shed 4 bases, J shed 3 bases, and the junction held 10 bases outside the gene matches. The germline gives CDR1 MDHEN, CDR2 SYDVKM. The CDR3 runs 16 residues. CDR3 amino acids: CASSSFLAGADYEQYF. Here the CDR3 DNA reads TGTGCCAGCAGTTCCTTCTTAGCGGGGGCGGACTACGAGCAGTACTTC.

This clone showed up just a few times. The V gene is TRBV19, the J gene TRBJ2-3, with 10 bases lining up with TRBD2. CDR3 size: 15 residues. Germline assignment: CDR1 LNHDA and CDR2 SQIVND (reference sequence). Germline trimming cut 11 bases from V and 2 bases from J; bases unmatched to any gene: 10. The CDR3 loop is CAASGLASNTDTQYF. In DNA form, the CDR3 reads TGTGCCGCCTCGGGACTAGCGAGTAACACAGATACGCAGTATTTT.

The gene calls are TRBV7-9 and TRBJ2-1; 7 bases agree with TRBD1. The CDR3 sequence is 11 residues long. CDR1 SEHNR and CDR2 FQNEAQ come from the germline V gene (reference sequence). Germline trimming cut 5 bases from V and 14 bases from J; bases unmatched to any gene: 6. The CDR3, as DNA: TGTGCCAGCAGCGTTGACAGGGTGAAGTTCTTC. Its translation: CASSVDRVKFF.

This clone has only a few counts. The rearrangement joins TRBV2 to TRBJ2-5; TRBD2 matches 15 bases. The CDR3 is 16 amino acids. J lost 4 bases, V lost 1 base, and 1 base had no gene match. Per the germline V gene, CDR1 is SNHLY and CDR2 is FYNNEI. The CDR3 spells CASSEGTSGRGETQYF. In DNA, the CDR3 is TGTGCCAGCAGTGAAGGGACTAGCGGGAGGGGAGAGACCCAGTACTTC.

This chain uses TRBV27 with TRBJ2-1, with 7 bases aligning to TRBD2. V was pared by 2 bases and J by 4 bases, with 5 bases of the junction left unmatched. Germline CDR1 MNHEY, CDR2 SMNVEV (reference sequence). The CDR3 totals 15 residues. The CDR3 DNA follows: TGTGCCAGCAGTTTAGGGGCGGGAGAATACAATGAGCAGTTCTTC. This translates into CASSLGAGEYNEQFF.

V is TRBV7-2 and J is TRBJ1-5; D gene uncertain. CDR3 length: 12 residues. V was pared by 4 bases and J by 3 bases, with 4 bases between. The V gene's germline CDR1 is SGHTA and CDR2 FQGNSA. In nucleotides, the CDR3 is TGTGCCAGCAGCTCCTACAATCAGCCCCAGCATTTT. Protein product: CASSSYNQPQHF.

The V call is TRBV7-2, the J call TRBJ2-7; 7 bases fit TRBD1. V lost 7 bases to trimming and J lost 3 bases; unmatched junction nucleotides: 6. The CDR3 extends over 13 amino acids. Germline CDR1 is SGHTA and CDR2 is FQGNSA. The CDR3 DNA follows: TGTGCCAGCACTTCCAGGGGGAGCTACGAGCAGTACTTC. This gives the protein CASTSRGSYEQYF.

The V gene is TRBV6-5, the J gene TRBJ1-6; no reliable D call. Germline CDR1 MNHEY, CDR2 SVGAGI. The CDR3 is 15 amino acids. The ends were cut back, 2 bases at V and 10 bases at J, with 15 bases in the middle. CDR3 sequence: CASSYGKKGGSPLHF. CDR3 nucleotide sequence: TGTGCCAGCAGTTACGGAAAGAAGGGAGGCTCACCCCTCCACTTT.

This chain connects TRBV6-1 to TRBJ1-5; D gene ambiguous. V was pared by 2 bases and J by 1 base, with 3 bases between. Germline V gene sequence: CDR1 MNHNS, CDR2 SASEGT. The length of the CDR3 is 13 residues. CDR3 loop: CASSEQSNQPQHF. In nucleotides, the CDR3 is TGTGCCAGCAGTGAACAAAGCAATCAGCCCCAGCATTTT.

The gene calls are TRBV28 and TRBJ2-3; D not certain. CDR1 is MDHEN, CDR2 SYDVKM, per germline. The CDR3 loop spans 15 amino acids. V lost 2 bases and J 0 bases, leaving 9 bases between the germline ends. The CDR3 is CASSLRQWSTDTQYF. The CDR3 DNA reads as TGTGCCAGCAGTTTACGCCAGTGGAGCACAGATACGCAGTATTTT.

This chain connects TRBV28 to TRBJ1-4; D is perhaps TRBD1 (5 bases). V was shortened by 6 bases and J by 3 bases, with 11 bases between the two germline ends. The CDR3 has 14 amino acids. Per the germline V gene, CDR1 is MDHEN and CDR2 is SYDVKM. The DNA for the CDR3 is TGTGCCAGCAGGGGCATACAGGCTAATGAAAAACTGTTTTTT. This codes for CASRGIQANEKLFF.

This chain uses TRBV5-8 with TRBJ1-5; 8 bases line up with TRBD1. The V gene's germline CDR1 is SGHTS and CDR2 YDEGEE. This CDR3 is 19 amino acids long. Trimming removed 0 bases from V and 2 bases from J; junction bases left unmatched: 13. CDR3 residues: CASSLGGTGGSRGNQPQHF. CDR3 sequence (DNA): TGTGCCAGCAGCTTGGGGGGGACAGGCGGGAGTAGAGGCAATCAGCCCCAGCATTTT. Based on the CDR3 plus reference TRBV5-8 and TRBJ1-5, the full variable domain is EAGVTQSPTHLIKTRGQQATLRCSPISGHTSVYWYQQALGLGLQFLLWYDEGEERNRGNFPPRFSGRQFPNYSSELNVNALELEDSALYLCASSLGGTGGSRGNQPQHFGDGTRLSIL.

The gene calls are TRBV21-1 and TRBJ1-4; whether TRBD1, the table's D call, matches the DNA was not checked. TRBV21-1 is termed a pseudogene. The CDR3 contains 16 residues. This CDR3 is CASRPGQVATNEKLFF. DNA for the CDR3: TGTGCCAGCAGGCCGGGACAGGTTGCAACTAATGAAAAACTGTTTTTT.

This clone was recorded once. Here the CDR3 reads CASSLRSLASYEQYF. CDR3 DNA: TGTGCCAGCTCCCTGAGGTCTCTAGCGTCCTACGAGCAGTACTTC. The rearrangement links TRBV19 to TRBJ2-7; D is perhaps TRBD2 (6 bases). CDR3 length equals 15 residues. V lost 9 bases and J lost 1, with 19 bases in between. Germline V gene data show CDR1 as LNHDA and CDR2 as SQIVND (reference sequence).

This clone has just one count. The chain couples TRBV7-8 to TRBJ2-5; 10 positions match TRBD1. The CDR3 totals 16 residues. V lost 3 bases and J lost 5; bases outside the gene matches: 9. The germline V gene has CDR1 SGHVS and CDR2 FQNEAQ. Here the CDR3 DNA reads TGTGCCAGCAGCTTCGGGACAGGGGCCCTTGGGGAGACCCAGTACTTC. This sequence encodes CASSFGTGALGETQYF.

The genes are TRBV9 and TRBJ1-1; TRBD1 might be the D (5 bases). The V end was cut by 0 bases, the J end by 1 base, with 10 bases between. Germline V lookup: CDR1 SGDLS, CDR2 YYNGEE. This CDR3 has 15 amino acids. The CDR3 nucleotides read TGTGCCAGCAGCGTAGTACCGGGGGGGAACACTGAAGCTTTCTTT. As protein: CASSVVPGGNTEAFF. The whole variable domain, remainder taken from reference TRBV9 and TRBJ1-1, is DSGVTQTPKHLITATGQRVTLRCSPRSGDLSVYWYQQSLDQGLQFLIQYYNGEERAKGNILERFSAQQFPDLHSELNLSSLELGDSALYFCASSVVPGGNTEAFFGQGTRLTVV.

The rearrangement uses TRBV24-1 and TRBJ2-7; D is perhaps TRBD1 (5 bases). CDR1 and CDR2 from the germline V gene are KGHDR and SFDVKD. This CDR3 is 12 amino acids long. V was trimmed by 5 bases and J by 5 bases, leaving 9 bases between them. Written as DNA, the CDR3 is TGTGCCACCAGTGGACAGACCGACGAGCAGTACTTC. Protein: CATSGQTDEQYF.

This clone was observed once. The chain joins TRBV7-2 to TRBJ2-5; D may be TRBD1 (5 bases). This CDR3 is built from 14 residues. The V gene's germline CDR1 is SGHTA and CDR2 FQGNSA. Trimming left V 3 bases short and J 0 bases short, with 8 bases between. The CDR3 DNA reads TGTGCCAGCAGCTTTGACAGAAACCAAGAGACCCAGTACTTC. This encodes CASSFDRNQETQYF.